This T cell receptor (beta chain) is from a study of blood T cell repertoires in COVID-19. Assay: immunoSEQ multiplex PCR; the TCRdb copy retains only in-frame clones and omits some. This table has about 270,000 clones, 84% appearing once. Germline assignment: CDR1 MNHEY and CDR2 SMNVEV (reference sequence). This CDR3 spans 16 amino acids. The germline V and J ends were trimmed by 5 bases and 0 bases, with 17 bases remaining between them. The V gene is TRBV27, the J gene TRBJ2-7, with D uncertain. The sample comprised peripheral blood. This receptor was obtained from a human donor with COVID-19, enrolled during active disease. The donor label of this sample is uncertain. The CDR3 region has the DNA TGTGCCAGCAGTGTATTCGCGACAACAATCTCCTACGAGCAGTACTTC. It encodes CASSVFATTISYEQYF.